The next 6 T cell receptor beta chains were all read from a single sample in a study of T cell repertoires in cytomegalovirus infection. TCRdb reprocessed the reads with MiXCR, giving one entry per CDR3 protein. The table has around 230,000 distinct CDR3 sequences, 5% to 8.5% seen once. Sequencing was carried out using PBMCs. The origin of the receptors is a human donor in good health (CMV status not recorded). Some clones in this sample may be carry-over from other donors' samples.

A few counts support this clonotype. The genes are TRBV6-5 and TRBJ2-3; 9 positions match TRBD2. In germline, CDR1 is MNHEY, CDR2 SVGAGI. V lost 4 bases to trimming and J lost 1 base; unmatched junction nucleotides: 3. This CDR3 is 15 amino acids long. The CDR3 nucleotides are TGTGCCAGCAGTTTCCGACTAGCGGGCACAGATACGCAGTATTTT. Translation gives CASSFRLAGTDTQYF.

This clonotype has a handful of counts. The chain employs TRBV6-1 and TRBJ2-1, with D perhaps TRBD1 (5 bases). The V gene's germline CDR1 is MNHNS and CDR2 SASEGT. The CDR3 totals 13 residues. The V and J ends lost 5 bases and 8 bases respectively, with 13 bases between them. As DNA, the CDR3 is TGTGCCAGCAGTCGCGGACGGACATATGAGCAGTTCTTC. It is translated as CASSRGRTYEQFF.

The table lists this clonotype with a few counts. The V gene is TRBV28, the J gene TRBJ2-3; TRBD2 matches 9 bases. Per germline, CDR1 MDHEN and CDR2 SYDVKM. The V gene end was trimmed by 2 bases and the J gene end by 4 bases; junction bases not matched to a gene: 10. The CDR3 is 17 amino acids. CDR3 region: CASSLLSAGGPSDTQYF. CDR3 nucleotides: TGTGCCAGCAGTTTACTTTCGGCGGGGGGGCCTTCAGATACGCAGTATTTT.

This clonotype showed up many times. V and J are TRBV19 and TRBJ1-2; D uncertain. The CDR3 spans 12 residues. Germline values: CDR1 LNHDA, CDR2 SQIVND (reference sequence). V shed 3 bases and J shed 6 bases, with 8 bases lying between them. The DNA of the CDR3 is TGTGCCAGTAGTATTCAGCCAAATGGCTACACCTTC. Its protein is CASSIQPNGYTF.

The sample holds many counts of this clonotype. The rearrangement uses TRBV29-1 and TRBJ1-1; D uncertain. CDR3 length equals 15 residues. Germline V gives CDR1 SQVTM, CDR2 ANQGSEA. The ends were cut back, 4 bases at V and 3 bases at J, with 18 bases in the middle. CDR3 region: CSVVGGLSGDTEAFF. DNA for the CDR3: TGCAGCGTTGTAGGAGGGCTTTCCGGGGACACTGAAGCTTTCTTT.

This clonotype was found many times. The J gene is TRBJ1-1, the V gene TRBV2, with D tentatively TRBD1 (6 bases). V was trimmed by 6 bases and J by 7 bases, leaving 18 bases between them. Germline CDR1 and CDR2: SNHLY and FYNNEI. The CDR3 consists of 14 residues. The CDR3 nucleotides read TGTGCCAGCAGAGGAGCTCGGACAGTAGTTGAAGCTTTCTTT. This sequence encodes CASRGARTVVEAFF.